This T cell receptor beta chain was identified in a study of blood T cell repertoires in COVID-19. Sequenced by immunoSEQ multiplex PCR; TCRdb stores in-frame clones only, minus some. This sample has 150,000 to 200,000 clones; roughly 90% occur once, and the top ten carry less than 8.5%. Material for sequencing was PBMCs or T cells enriched from blood (not recorded which). The TCR comes from a woman in her forties or fifties who had recovered from COVID-19.

CDR3 bases: TGTGCCAGCAGCTTAGCAGGGGTGGCCTATAATTCACCCCTCCACTTT. Its protein is CASSLAGVAYNSPLHF. The chain joins TRBV5-6 to TRBJ1-6, with D perhaps TRBD1 (6 bases). Trimming removed 2 bases from V and 2 bases from J, with 11 bases in between. Per germline, CDR1 SGHDT and CDR2 YYEEEE. The CDR3 covers 16 residues.